Reported below is one T cell receptor (beta chain). This clone has just one count. This receptor's antigen is unknown. No much larger clone is present one base from it, and per-base qualities are unavailable. The CDR3 starts with the cysteine, ends with the phenylalanine, and has 15 residues. Left in the record is the CDR3 DNA by itself, 45 bases read in frame from the first base. CDR1 and CDR2, looked up from the germline V gene, are SGHTS and YDEGEE. Trimming at the junction amounts to 2 bases on V and 5 bases on J, and the germline ends lie 16 bases apart. For sequencing of the TCRbeta CDR3 region, genomic DNA was extracted from the sorted cells. The immunoSEQ Assay was used for sequencing of TCRbeta CDR3 regions. In its TCRdb copy, this immuneACCESS table keeps in-frame sequences only and misses some clones. Where compared with another copy, unresolved V genes explain less than half of these, and the others have no known cause. In all, the sample holds about 31,000 clones, and about 85% of those were seen once. 38% of the sample comes from the top ten.

These data belong to a study of OX40 agonist ivuxolimab in advanced cancers. At the level of the whole study: Ivuxolimab was a fully human IgG2 agonistic monoclonal antibody targeting the costimulatory receptor OX40 (CD134). Intravenous ivuxolimab was administered to patients every 2 weeks at six dose levels: 0.01, 0.1, 0.3, 1.5, 3 and 10 mg/kg. Among the 50 to 55 dose-escalation patients, around 19 had hepatocellular carcinoma, 15 melanoma, 9 renal cell carcinoma and 9 head and neck cancer. A male proportion of around 80% and a mean age of 60 years, ranging from about 23 to 79, were recorded for the dose-escalation cohort. Prior anti-PD-1, anti-PD-L1 or anti-CTLA-4 therapy was permitted, and 30% to 45% of dose-escalation patients had received checkpoint inhibitors. Partial responses occurred in three dose-escalation patients: two with cutaneous melanoma and one with hepatocellular carcinoma. Peripheral TCRbeta sequencing was intended to test whether TCR sequence diversity was altered and clonal T-cell expansion was caused by ivuxolimab. The paper reports the monotherapy dose-escalation portion (N ≈ 52 patients) of the phase I ivuxolimab trial.

What the study reported, not specific to this receptor: At doses of 0.1 to 3.0 mg/kg, clonal expansion of both CD4+ and CD8+ T cells in blood was seen between baseline and week 6. In the 0.1-3.0 mg/kg groups, partial responders were among the patients with the lowest normalized peripheral clonal expansion, particularly in CD8+ T cells. On average, CD8+ T cells showed more expanded clones than CD4+ T cells after ivuxolimab. Which antigens the clonally expanded peripheral T cells were specific for was not determined. Low levels of normalized T-cell clonal expansion were also seen in some patients who did not respond.

Patients with autoimmune disease history or receiving systemic immunosuppression were excluded from the trial. In every dose cohort, peripheral blood was drawn for TCR sequencing at baseline, cycle 4 day 1, and cycle 7 day 1. Samples were obtained from an open-label, multicenter, first-in-human phase I dose-escalation trial of ivuxolimab. Adults with locally advanced or metastatic melanoma, renal cell carcinoma, hepatocellular carcinoma or head and neck squamous cell carcinoma were enrolled in the trial. Before TCR sequencing, CD4+ T cells and CD8+ T cells from peripheral blood were sorted into separate populations.

This clonotype was sampled from an adult with an advanced solid tumor such as melanoma, head and neck, liver or kidney cancer. The rearrangement joined TRBV5-8 to TRBJ1-1; TRBD1 could be the D gene, as 5 bases match. Specimen: CD4+ or CD8+ T cells sorted from blood, collected in a trial of the OX40 agonist ivuxolimab. CDR3 reads: CASSFWRGKGTEAFF. The base sequence is TGTGCCAGCAGCTTTTGGAGGGGAAAGGGGACTGAAGCTTTCTTT.